These 32 T cell receptor beta chains came from one sample sequenced in a study of sequential checkpoint blockade in melanoma. Profiled with immunoSEQ multiplex PCR; TCRdb holds only in-frame clones, not every one. The sample lists 10,000 to 15,000 clones; approximately 22% were seen once. The treatment: randomized to nivolumab then ipilimumab (arm A) or the reverse (arm B). The starting material was tumor tissue (inferred from file names), obtained from a patient given nivolumab and ipilimumab in sequence. The receptors come from a human donor with melanoma.

This clone was found a few times. The V and J genes are TRBV28 and TRBJ2-7, with 11 bases that match TRBD2. The V gene's germline CDR1 is MDHEN and CDR2 SYDVKM. J gave up 5 bases and V 3 bases, and 9 bases lay outside the gene matches. This CDR3 has 16 residues. The CDR3 reads CASSLLFSGRGDEQYF. In nucleotides, the CDR3 is TGTGCCAGCAGTTTGCTATTTAGCGGGAGGGGCGACGAGCAGTACTTC.

CDR3 coding DNA: TGTGCCAGTAGTATCGGGGGGAACACCGGGGAGCTGTTTTTT. Its protein product is CASSIGGNTGELFF. The chain carries TRBV19 and TRBJ2-2, with a tentative D call TRBD2 (6 bases). Trimming left V 3 bases short and J 1 base short, with 6 bases between. The V gene's germline CDR1 is LNHDA and CDR2 SQIVND (reference sequence). The CDR3 is 14 residues long.

The chain has TRBV28 and TRBJ2-7, with TRBD1 matching 7 bases. CDR1 is MDHEN and CDR2 is SYDVKM in the germline V gene. The CDR3 length is 15 residues. V was clipped by 6 bases and J by 4 bases; unmatched bases: 12. The CDR3 reads CASSLGQPLGYEQYF. In DNA form, the CDR3 reads TGTGCCAGCAGCCTGGGACAGCCCTTAGGGTACGAGCAGTACTTC. The whole variable domain, remainder taken from reference TRBV28 and TRBJ2-7, is DVKVTQSSRYLVKRTGEKVFLECVQDMDHENMFWYRQDPGLGLRLIYFSYDVKMKEKGDIPEGYSVSREKKERFSLILESASTNQTSMYLCASSLGQPLGYEQYFGPGTRLTVT.

The J gene is TRBJ2-7, the V gene TRBV6-8; D is unresolved. The V and J ends lost 5 bases and 0 bases respectively, with 14 bases between them. Germline CDR1 and CDR2: MNHGY and SAAAGT. The CDR3 runs 15 residues. The CDR3 here is CASSPGGRSSYEQYF. The CDR3, as DNA: TGTGCCAGCAGTCCAGGCGGACGCAGCTCCTACGAGCAGTACTTC.

This clone was observed a handful of times. The J gene is TRBJ1-1, the V gene TRBV23-1; TRBD1 matches at 11 bases. TRBV23-1 is filed as an ORF, its function uncertain. The CDR3 has 13 amino acids. The ends lost 6 bases at V and 7 bases at J; junction bases unmatched: 4. CDR3 loop: CASSSGTGGEAFF. DNA of the CDR3: TGCGCCAGCAGCTCCGGGACAGGGGGTGAAGCTTTCTTT.

This chain joins TRBV28 and TRBJ1-6; D call uncertain. The germline V and J ends were trimmed by 10 bases and 6 bases, with 22 bases remaining between them. Germline assignment: CDR1 MDHEN and CDR2 SYDVKM. This CDR3 is built from 16 residues. Written as DNA, the CDR3 is TGTGCCACCACGCACGGCGGGGTCGGCGGTAATTCACCCCTCCACTTT. It translates to CATTHGGVGGNSPLHF.

There are a few counts of this clone. The chain employs TRBV6-8 and TRBJ2-3; TRBD2 might be the D (6 bases). Deletions cut 2 bases from V and 2 bases from J, with 17 bases between. This CDR3 is built from 17 residues. From germline, CDR1 is MNHGY and CDR2 SAAAGT. CDR3 sequence (DNA): TGTGCCAGCAGTTACCCATTATTAGCGGACTACACAGATACGCAGTATTTT. Translating it yields CASSYPLLADYTDTQYF.

The chain couples TRBV6-8 to TRBJ2-7; the D call may be TRBD1 or TRBD2 (5 bases each). In germline, CDR1 is MNHGY, CDR2 SAAAGT. There are 13 residues in the CDR3. Trimming took off 7 bases at V and 0 bases at J, with 10 bases between the two ends. DNA for the CDR3: TGTGCCAGCACGAGGGGAATCTCCTACGAGCAGTACTTC. Protein product: CASTRGISYEQYF.

This CDR3 is CASSQDVLVVEQYF. The DNA of the CDR3 is TGCGCCAGCAGCCAAGATGTTCTGGTCGTGGAGCAGTACTTC. J is TRBJ2-7 and V is TRBV4-1; D remains ambiguous. The length of the CDR3 is 14 residues. CDR1 is MGHRA, CDR2 YSYEKL, per germline. Trimming stripped 0 bases from V and 7 bases from J, with 13 bases between.

The genes are TRBV29-1 and TRBJ2-7; weak D call: TRBD1 (6 bases). The CDR3 loop spans 14 amino acids. Trimming removed 5 bases at V and 4 bases at J, with 18 bases between. The germline V gene encodes CDR1 SQVTM and CDR2 ANQGSEA. The CDR3 protein is CSVLMTGGFYEQYF. The CDR3 DNA sequence: TGCAGCGTTCTTATGACAGGAGGCTTTTACGAGCAGTACTTC.

The gene calls are TRBV19 and TRBJ1-1; 8 bases are a match to TRBD1. The ends lost 7 bases at V and 5 bases at J; junction bases unmatched: 9. The length of the CDR3 is 14 residues. Germline V gene data show CDR1 as LNHDA and CDR2 as SQIVND (reference sequence). CDR3 sequence reads: CASTRQGAMTEAFF. Here the CDR3 DNA reads TGTGCCAGTACCCGGCAGGGGGCGATGACTGAAGCTTTCTTT. Together with reference TRBV19 and TRBJ1-1, the CDR3 gives the full variable domain: DGGITQSPKYLFRKEGQNVTLSCEQNLNHDAMYWYRQDPGQGLRLIYYSQIVNDFQKGDIAEGYSVSREKKESFPLTVTSAQKNPTAFYLCASTRQGAMTEAFFGQGTRLTVV.

The gene calls are TRBV6-8 and TRBJ2-2; perhaps TRBD2 as D (6 bases). This CDR3 has 14 residues. The germline V gene has CDR1 MNHGY and CDR2 SAAAGT. Trimming took 6 bases from V and 9 from J, leaving 17 bases between them. The CDR3 sequence is CASSLLEGRRELFF. The CDR3 region has the DNA TGTGCCAGCAGCCTTTTGGAGGGGCGGAGGGAGCTGTTTTTT.

The genes are TRBV6-8 and TRBJ1-5; D unclear. This CDR3 comprises 12 residues. Germline V gene sequence: CDR1 MNHGY, CDR2 SAAAGT. The V end lost 5 bases, the J end lost 6 bases, and 8 bases lay between the germline ends. In DNA form, the CDR3 reads TGTGCCAGCAGTGAGCGGGCTCAGCCCCAGCATTTT. This translates into CASSERAQPQHF.

This clone was picked up a small number of times. The rearrangement joins TRBV19 to TRBJ1-4, with D hard to call. The CDR3 covers 13 residues. Trimming cost V 4 bases and J 0 bases, with 3 bases left between them. Germline CDR1 reads LNHDA; CDR2 reads SQIVND (reference sequence). CDR3 sequence reads: CASSSATNEKLFF. CDR3 nucleotides: TGTGCCAGTAGTAGCGCAACTAATGAAAAACTGTTTTTT.

CDR3 in amino acids: CASTRTEQNTEAFF. CDR3 sequence (DNA): TGTGCCAGCACCCGGACAGAACAGAACACTGAAGCTTTCTTT. The rearrangement links TRBV25-1 to TRBJ1-1; weak D call: TRBD1 (6 bases). Trimming shortened V by 7 bases and J by 1 base, and 13 bases separated the two germline ends. In germline, CDR1 is MGHDK, CDR2 SYGVNS. CDR3 length equals 14 residues.

V is TRBV19 and J is TRBJ2-1; 8 positions match TRBD2. Germline V gene sequence: CDR1 LNHDA, CDR2 SQIVND (reference sequence). Trimming took 5 bases from V and 0 from J; bases not matched to a gene: 3. This CDR3 has 15 amino acids. The DNA for the CDR3 is TGTGCCAGTAGTCTTAGCGGGATCTCCTACAATGAGCAGTTCTTC. Its translation is CASSLSGISYNEQFF. The full variable domain, rest sourced from reference TRBV19 and TRBJ2-1, is DGGITQSPKYLFRKEGQNVTLSCEQNLNHDAMYWYRQDPGQGLRLIYYSQIVNDFQKGDIAEGYSVSREKKESFPLTVTSAQKNPTAFYLCASSLSGISYNEQFFGPGTRLTVL.

The chain carries TRBV6-8 and TRBJ1-4; D is unresolved. The V end was cut by 6 bases, the J end by 7 bases, with 24 bases between. Germline V gene data show CDR1 as MNHGY and CDR2 as SAAAGT. This CDR3 comprises 17 residues. The CDR3 loop is CASSPTPWEFSPEKLFF. The CDR3 DNA sequence: TGTGCCAGCAGCCCAACACCGTGGGAATTCTCCCCTGAAAAACTGTTTTTT.

A few counts support this clone. The CDR3 bases are TGTGCCAGCAGCTTAGGGTCTAGTTGGCTACATGAGCAGTTCTTC. Protein: CASSLGSSWLHEQFF. This rearrangement joins TRBV11-3 to TRBJ2-1, with D hard to call. Looked up from germline, CDR1 is SGHNT and CDR2 is YENEEA. Trimming took off 1 base at V and 8 bases at J, with 15 bases between the two ends. This CDR3 is built from 15 residues.

The rearrangement uses TRBV9 and TRBJ2-5, with D unresolved. CDR1 is SGDLS, CDR2 YYNGEE, per germline. Trimming shortened V by 7 bases and J by 5 bases, and 12 bases separated the two germline ends. The CDR3 spans 12 residues. CDR3 DNA sequence: TGTGCCAGCGGCCCGCTGGGGGAGACCCAGTACTTC. As protein: CASGPLGETQYF.

Ten or more counts support this clone. V usage is TRBV23-1 and J usage is TRBJ2-1; D is ambiguous. TRBV23-1 is classed as an ORF, of uncertain function. The ends were cut back, 6 bases at V and 7 bases at J, with 19 bases in the middle. The CDR3 spans 15 residues. In DNA form, the CDR3 reads TGCGCCAGCAGCCCTACAGAAATATGGATGAATGAGCAGTTCTTC. Its protein product is CASSPTEIWMNEQFF.

V is TRBV6-8 and J is TRBJ2-5, with D unclear. CDR1 MNHGY and CDR2 SAAAGT come from the germline V gene. CDR3 length equals 12 residues. Trimming removed 6 bases at V and 7 bases at J, with 12 bases between. The CDR3 is CASRDPLGTQYF. Written as DNA, the CDR3 is TGTGCCAGCAGGGACCCTCTGGGGACCCAGTACTTC.

The rearrangement uses TRBV19 and TRBJ2-3; TRBD2 aligns across 12 bases. CDR1 is LNHDA and CDR2 is SQIVND in the germline V gene (reference sequence). The CDR3 sequence is 17 residues long. The junction had 12 bases not matched to a gene; V was cut back by 9 bases and J by 2 bases. The CDR3 DNA sequence: TGTGCCAGCCAGTCGTCAGGACTAGCGGGGTACACAGATACGCAGTATTTT. Protein sequence: CASQSSGLAGYTDTQYF. The complete variable domain, with remaining parts taken from reference TRBV19 and TRBJ2-3, reads DGGITQSPKYLFRKEGQNVTLSCEQNLNHDAMYWYRQDPGQGLRLIYYSQIVNDFQKGDIAEGYSVSREKKESFPLTVTSAQKNPTAFYLCASQSSGLAGYTDTQYFGPGTRLTVL.

The genes are TRBV5-1 and TRBJ2-6, with no clear D. Trimming stripped 4 bases from V and 0 bases from J, with 14 bases between. This CDR3 is 17 amino acids long. The germline gives CDR1 SGHRS, CDR2 YFSETQ. In nucleotides, the CDR3 is TGCGCCAGCAGCCCCGCCACGATCTCCTCTGGGGCCAACGTCCTGACTTTC. It specifies CASSPATISSGANVLTF.

The V gene is TRBV15, the J gene TRBJ2-3; D is possibly TRBD1 (5 bases). The germline CDR1 and CDR2 sequences are LNHNV and YYDKDF (reference sequence). V was cut by 3 bases and J by 3 bases, with 13 bases left in between. The CDR3 contains 15 residues. The CDR3 loop is CATSRSQGRTDTQYF. CDR3 DNA: TGTGCCACCAGCAGGTCGCAGGGTCGGACAGATACGCAGTATTTT.

The gene calls are TRBV4-1 and TRBJ2-3; D remains ambiguous. Trimming stripped 1 base from V and 5 bases from J, with 7 bases between. The CDR3 is 13 residues long. Germline assignment: CDR1 MGHRA and CDR2 YSYEKL. The CDR3 protein is CASSQGRVDTQYF. The CDR3 DNA reads TGCGCCAGCAGCCAAGGTCGGGTAGATACGCAGTATTTT.

CDR3 region: CASSLGAAKETQYF. The CDR3 DNA reads TGCGCCAGCAGCTTGGGGGCTGCTAAAGAGACCCAGTACTTC. The rearrangement links TRBV5-1 to TRBJ2-5; D gene unclear. This CDR3 has 14 amino acids. V lost 0 bases, J lost 3 bases, and 9 bases lay in between. Germline-derived CDR1 and CDR2 are SGHRS and YFSETQ.

This clone has a handful of counts. This chain connects TRBV6-8 to TRBJ1-1; D is undetermined. This CDR3 has 15 amino acids. V shed 2 bases and J shed 4 bases, with 14 bases lying between them. Germline-derived CDR1 and CDR2 are MNHGY and SAAAGT. CDR3 sequence (DNA): TGTGCCAGCAGTTACCCGCCTGTCAGAGGCACTGAAGCTTTCTTT. Translating gives CASSYPPVRGTEAFF.

This clone was found many times. The genes are TRBV6-8 and TRBJ1-5; 9 positions agree with TRBD1. From germline, CDR1 is MNHGY and CDR2 SAAAGT. CDR3 size: 17 residues. V dropped 5 bases and J dropped 1; count of bases not matched to a gene: 9. CDR3 region: CASSTGGRVVSNQPQHF. The CDR3 DNA reads TGTGCCAGCAGTACAGGGGGCAGGGTGGTAAGCAATCAGCCCCAGCATTTT.

This sequence joins TRBV15 and TRBJ2-1; possibly TRBD2 for D (5 bases). Trimming left V 0 bases short and J 8 bases short, with 11 bases between. This CDR3 has 14 residues. Germline loops: CDR1 LNHNV, CDR2 YYDKDF (reference sequence). In nucleotides, the CDR3 is TGTGCCACCAGCAGAGATCGAGGGAGCTATGAGCAGTTCTTC. Protein product: CATSRDRGSYEQFF.

The chain carries TRBV18 and TRBJ2-7, with D possibly being TRBD1 (5 bases). This CDR3 has 14 amino acids. Germline CDR1 is KGHSH and CDR2 is LQKENI. Trimming removed 2 bases from V and 2 bases from J, with 10 bases in between. CDR3 nucleotide sequence: TGTGCCAGCTCACCATCGGTCAGGGCCTACGAGCAGTACTTC. Translating gives CASSPSVRAYEQYF.

CDR3 coding DNA: TGCGCCAGCAGCTTGGACCCAGGGGCTGCGAACACCATATATTTT. Translation gives CASSLDPGAANTIYF. This rearrangement joins TRBV5-1 to TRBJ1-3, with D possibly matching TRBD1 (6 bases). This CDR3 has 15 residues. V lost 0 bases and J lost 7, with 14 bases in between. Germline V gene sequence: CDR1 SGHRS, CDR2 YFSETQ.

In its sample, this clone was seen many times. V is TRBV11-3 and J is TRBJ1-1; D is possibly TRBD1 (5 bases). CDR3 size: 18 residues. Germline loops: CDR1 SGHNT, CDR2 YENEEA. Trimming pared 5 bases from V and 0 bases from J, leaving 22 bases between. CDR3 nucleotide sequence: TGTGCCAGCAGCCTACTCCAAACAGGTTTACTCATGAACACTGAAGCTTTCTTT. Its protein is CASSLLQTGLLMNTEAFF.